The present T cell receptor beta chain was sequenced within a study of regulatory T cells in long-lasting Graves disease. CDR3 regions were amplified by Arm-PCR using iRepertoire HTBI primers to build TCR beta libraries. Each CDR3 protein gets one entry after TCRdb re-called the multiplex PCR reads with MiXCR. The sample shows some 250,000 distinct CDR3 sequences, approximately 18% of them seen only once. This clonotype was detected many times. Indicated time point: newly diagnosed GD, antithyroid drugs for less than 3 months. PBMC-extracted RNA yielded the TCR library. The CDR3 is 12 amino acids. Trimming took 4 bases from V and 0 from J, leaving 7 bases between them. Looked up from germline, CDR1 is DFQATT and CDR2 is SNEGSKA (reference sequence). These same data were also listed under a study on T cells in Graves' hyperthyroidism and ophthalmopathy.

This sequence originates from a woman aged 25-40 years with Graves disease. This sequence joins TRBV20-1 and TRBJ2-7; TRBD2 might be the D (5 bases). Sequenced here: peripheral blood mononuclear cells (PBMCs), sampled at new diagnosis, from a patient treated with antithyroid drugs. The CDR3 region has the DNA TGCAGTGCTACGGGATACTCCTACGAGCAGTACTTC. This encodes CSATGYSYEQYF.